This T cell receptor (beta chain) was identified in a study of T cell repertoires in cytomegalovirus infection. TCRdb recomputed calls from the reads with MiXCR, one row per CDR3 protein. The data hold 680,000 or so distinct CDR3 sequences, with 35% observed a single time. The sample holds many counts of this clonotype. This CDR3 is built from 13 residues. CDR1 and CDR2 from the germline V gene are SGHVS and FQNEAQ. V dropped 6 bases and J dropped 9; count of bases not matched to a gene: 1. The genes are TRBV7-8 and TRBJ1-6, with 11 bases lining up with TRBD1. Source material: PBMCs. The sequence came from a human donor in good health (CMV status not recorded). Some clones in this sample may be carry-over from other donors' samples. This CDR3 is CASRGQGGSPLHF. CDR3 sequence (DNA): TGTGCCAGCAGGGGACAGGGGGGTTCACCCCTCCACTTT. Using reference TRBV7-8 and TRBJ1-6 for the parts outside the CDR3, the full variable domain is GAGVSQSPRYKVAKRGQDVALRCDPISGHVSLFWYQQALGQGPEFLTYFQNEAQLDKSGLPSDRFFAERPEGSVSTLKIQRTQQEDSAVYLCASRGQGGSPLHFGNGTRLTVT.